This passage covers 18 T cell receptor beta chains from one sample sequenced in a study of blood T cell repertoires in COVID-19. Here immunoSEQ multiplex PCR was the method, and the copy in TCRdb shows in-frame clones only, minus some. The sample has 300,000 to 400,000 clones; approximately 91% are singletons. Input material: PBMCs or T cells enriched from blood (not recorded which). The receptors derive from a woman aged 25-40 years who had been exposed to COVID-19.

The V gene is TRBV13, the J gene TRBJ2-2; 8 nucleotides align to TRBD1. The length of the CDR3 is 14 residues. Germline V CDR1 and CDR2: PRHDT, FYEKMQ (reference sequence). After removal of 9 bases from V and 5 bases from J, the junction contained 8 bases not matched to a gene. Here the CDR3 reads CASKDRVVTGELFF. DNA for the CDR3: TGTGCCAGTAAGGACAGGGTAGTGACCGGGGAGCTGTTTTTT.

This clone has only a few counts. The rearrangement joins TRBV2 to TRBJ1-6, with a tentative D call TRBD1 (6 bases). There are 14 residues in the CDR3. The germline CDR1 and CDR2 sequences are SNHLY and FYNNEI. Trimming took 7 bases from V and 3 from J, leaving 10 bases between them. The CDR3 loop is CASTGQYYNSPLHF. CDR3 sequence (DNA): TGTGCCAGCACAGGACAGTACTATAATTCACCCCTCCACTTT.

The V and J genes are TRBV19 and TRBJ1-5, with 8 bases that match TRBD1. The CDR3 has 17 amino acids. In germline, CDR1 is LNHDA, CDR2 SQIVND (reference sequence). Unmatched junction bases numbered 12, after V lost 6 bases and J lost 2 bases. CDR3 coding DNA: TGTGCCAGTAGCCTACCCGACAGGGGACTCGGCAATCAGCCCCAGCATTTT. This gives the protein CASSLPDRGLGNQPQHF.

This clone is a singleton in its sample. The rearrangement joins TRBV27 to TRBJ2-7, with D tentatively TRBD2 (6 bases). V was shortened by 7 bases and J by 5 bases, with 12 bases between the two germline ends. CDR1 is MNHEY, CDR2 SMNVEV, per germline (reference sequence). The CDR3 sequence is 12 residues long. The CDR3: CASTDGSHEQYF. The CDR3 nucleotides read TGTGCCAGCACGGACGGGAGCCACGAGCAGTACTTC.

The chain combines TRBV18 with TRBJ1-3; D uncertain. CDR1 and CDR2 (germline): KGHSH, LQKENI. The CDR3 has 15 residues. The V end lost 2 bases, the J end lost 6 bases, and 14 bases lay between the germline ends. Here the CDR3 reads CASSPLGSAENTIYF. The CDR3 nucleotides are TGTGCCAGCTCACCATTGGGGAGTGCGGAAAACACCATATATTTT.

This chain connects TRBV18 to TRBJ2-1; TRBD2 matches at 10 bases. This CDR3 spans 14 amino acids. The V gene's germline CDR1 is KGHSH and CDR2 LQKENI. Losses at the gene ends were 7 bases for V and 8 bases for J; bases not matched to a gene: 8. This CDR3 is CASCLAGEEDEQFF. DNA of the CDR3: TGTGCCAGCTGCCTAGCGGGGGAAGAAGATGAGCAGTTCTTC.

The chain links TRBV27 to TRBJ1-2; D is undetermined. Germline V gives CDR1 MNHEY, CDR2 SMNVEV (reference sequence). This CDR3 region has 13 residues. V dropped 6 bases and J dropped 4 bases, with 12 bases sitting between them. CDR3 coding DNA: TGTGCCAGCAGATCACTTGAGTCCTATGGCTACACCTTC. This translates into CASRSLESYGYTF.

The chain links TRBV20-1 to TRBJ2-2; 10 nucleotides match TRBD1. V dropped 3 bases and J dropped 6; count of bases not matched to a gene: 7. This CDR3 comprises 15 residues. In germline, CDR1 is DFQATT, CDR2 SNEGSKA (reference sequence). CDR3 loop: CSASKTGGLPGELFF. The CDR3 DNA sequence: TGCAGTGCTAGTAAGACAGGGGGCTTGCCCGGGGAGCTGTTTTTT.

V usage is TRBV19 and J usage is TRBJ2-7, with 7 bases identical to TRBD1. The CDR3 extends over 16 amino acids. Unmatched junction bases numbered 13, after V lost 5 bases and J lost 3 bases. From germline, CDR1 is LNHDA and CDR2 SQIVND (reference sequence). The CDR3 bases are TGTGCCAGTAGTCCTACATTTAGGGACAGAGGCTACGAGCAGTACTTC. Translation gives CASSPTFRDRGYEQYF.

V usage is TRBV4-2 and J usage is TRBJ2-3; 7 nucleotides line up with TRBD2. V lost 4 bases, J lost 2 bases, and 6 bases stayed unmatched. The CDR3 contains 15 residues. In germline, CDR1 is LGHNA, CDR2 YNFKEQ. CDR3 DNA: TGTGCCAGCAGCCGGAGCGGGGTTGACACAGATACGCAGTATTTT. It yields the protein CASSRSGVDTDTQYF.

This chain uses TRBV3-1 (or the pseudogene TRBV3-2) with TRBJ2-7; 8 nucleotides align to TRBD2. V lost 4 bases to trimming and J lost 4 bases; unmatched junction nucleotides: 6. The germline gives CDR1 LGHDT, CDR2 YNNKEL (reference sequence). CDR3 length: 14 amino acids. The DNA for the CDR3 is TGTGCCAGCAGCCCAACCGGACTAGCTTACGAGCAGTACTTC. Translating it yields CASSPTGLAYEQYF.

The V and J genes are TRBV6-5 and TRBJ1-6; TRBD1 is a possible D gene (6 bases). The CDR3 is 13 amino acids. V was shortened by 5 bases and J by 13 bases, with 15 bases between the two germline ends. Per the germline V gene, CDR1 is MNHEY and CDR2 is SVGAGI. CDR3 nucleotide sequence: TGTGCCAGCAGTATCAGGGGTGGGGCGCCCCTCCACTTT. Translated, it gives CASSIRGGAPLHF.

This rearrangement joins TRBV7-8 to TRBJ2-7; TRBD1 is a possible D gene (6 bases). Trimming shortened V by 1 base and J by 2 bases, and 12 bases separated the two germline ends. From germline, CDR1 is SGHVS and CDR2 FQNEAQ. The CDR3 covers 15 residues. This chain's CDR3 is CASSLVGQGPYEQYF. In nucleotides, the CDR3 is TGTGCCAGCAGCTTAGTTGGGCAGGGGCCCTACGAGCAGTACTTC.

The CDR3 loop reads CASSSQGDSEAFF. CDR3 sequence (DNA): TGTGCCAGTAGTAGTCAGGGGGACTCCGAAGCTTTCTTT. This sequence joins TRBV19 and TRBJ1-1; 7 nucleotides match TRBD1. The V and J ends lost 4 bases and 8 bases, in that order; junction bases with no gene match: 7. Germline assignment: CDR1 LNHDA and CDR2 SQIVND (reference sequence). This CDR3 is built from 13 residues.

To note about this clone: Just one base apart from a much larger clone, this may be a read error. The sample has other DNA sequences that encode this CDR3 too. The rearrangement joins TRBV7-9 to TRBJ1-1; D gene uncertain. With 2 bases removed from V and 2 bases from J, the gap between germline ends came to 6 bases. CDR3 length: 13 amino acids. The germline gives CDR1 SEHNR, CDR2 FQNEAQ (reference sequence). CDR3 nucleotides: TGTGCCAGCAGCTTAACAGCCAACACTGAAGCTTTCTTT. Its translation is CASSLTANTEAFF.

V and J are TRBV15 and TRBJ2-2, with D tentatively TRBD1 (5 bases). CDR1 and CDR2 from the germline V gene are LNHNV and YYDKDF (reference sequence). V gave up 0 bases and J gave up 4 bases, with 6 bases separating them. CDR3 length: 14 residues. CDR3 coding DNA: TGTGCCACCAGCAGAGATAGGGGCACCGGGGAGCTGTTTTTT. This gives the protein CATSRDRGTGELFF. The variable domain in full, completed from reference TRBV15 and TRBJ2-2, reads DAMVIQNPRYQVTQFGKPVTLSCSQTLNHNVMYWYQQKSSQAPKLLFHYYDKDFNNEADTPDNFQSRRPNTSFCFLDIRSPGLGDTAMYLCATSRDRGTGELFFGEGSRLTVL.

The chain has TRBV7-9 and TRBJ2-3; tentative D call: TRBD2 (6 bases). Germline lookup yields CDR1 SEHNR and CDR2 FQNEAQ (reference sequence). V was shortened by 4 bases and J by 8 bases, with 10 bases between the two germline ends. The CDR3 totals 12 residues. CDR3 DNA: TGTGCCAGCAGCTCCGGGACTCCTACGCAGTATTTT. Translation: CASSSGTPTQYF. Full variable domain (outside the CDR3, taken from reference TRBV7-9 and TRBJ2-3): DTGVSQNPRHKITKRGQNVTFRCDPISEHNRLYWYRQTLGQGPEFLTYFQNEAQLEKSRLLSDRFSAERPKGSFSTLEIQRTEQGDSAMYLCASSSGTPTQYFGPGTRLTVL.

The chain links TRBV4-1 to TRBJ1-2; tentative D call: TRBD1 (6 bases). The CDR3 runs 15 residues. Germline assignment: CDR1 MGHRA and CDR2 YSYEKL. Trimming shortened V by 0 bases and J by 3 bases, and 11 bases separated the two germline ends. CDR3: CASSQEGGPDYGYTF. Here the CDR3 DNA reads TGCGCCAGCAGCCAAGAGGGGGGGCCCGACTATGGCTACACCTTC.